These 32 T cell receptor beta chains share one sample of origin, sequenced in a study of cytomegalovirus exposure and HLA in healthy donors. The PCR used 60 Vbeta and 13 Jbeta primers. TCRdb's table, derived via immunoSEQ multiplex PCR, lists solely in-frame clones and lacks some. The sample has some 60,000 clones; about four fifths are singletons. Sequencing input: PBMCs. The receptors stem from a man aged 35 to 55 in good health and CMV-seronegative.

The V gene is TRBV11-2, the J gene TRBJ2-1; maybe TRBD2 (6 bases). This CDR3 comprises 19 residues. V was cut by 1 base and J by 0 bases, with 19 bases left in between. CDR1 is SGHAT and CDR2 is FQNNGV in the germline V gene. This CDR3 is CASSLASSAGASSYNEQFF. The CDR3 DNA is TGTGCCAGCAGCTTAGCCTCTAGCGCGGGTGCTAGCTCCTACAATGAGCAGTTCTTC.

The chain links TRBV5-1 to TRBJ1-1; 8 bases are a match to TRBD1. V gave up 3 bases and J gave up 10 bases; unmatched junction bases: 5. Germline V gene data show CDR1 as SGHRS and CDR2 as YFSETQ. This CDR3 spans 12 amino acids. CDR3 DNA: TGCGCCAGCAGCTCAGACAGGGGAGCAGCTTTCTTT. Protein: CASSSDRGAAFF.

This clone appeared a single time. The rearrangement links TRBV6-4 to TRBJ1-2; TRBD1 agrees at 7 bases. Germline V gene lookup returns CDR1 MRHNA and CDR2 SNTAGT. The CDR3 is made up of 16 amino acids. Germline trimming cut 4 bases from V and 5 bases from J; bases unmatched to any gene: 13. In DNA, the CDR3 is TGTGCCAGCAGTGCTTCAGTTTCGGGACAGAGATATGGCTACACCTTC. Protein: CASSASVSGQRYGYTF.

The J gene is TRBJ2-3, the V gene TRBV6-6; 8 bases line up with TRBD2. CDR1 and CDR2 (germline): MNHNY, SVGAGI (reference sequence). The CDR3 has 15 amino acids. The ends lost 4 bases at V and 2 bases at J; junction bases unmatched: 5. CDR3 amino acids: CASSSAGGDTDTQYF. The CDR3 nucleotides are TGTGCCAGCAGTTCTGCGGGGGGCGACACAGATACGCAGTATTTT.

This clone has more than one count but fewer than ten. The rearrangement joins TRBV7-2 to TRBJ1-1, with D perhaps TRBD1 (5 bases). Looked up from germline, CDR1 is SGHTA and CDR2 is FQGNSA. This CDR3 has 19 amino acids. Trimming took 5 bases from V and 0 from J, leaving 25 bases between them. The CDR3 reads CASSIIRTGGWSMNTEAFF. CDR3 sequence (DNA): TGTGCCAGCAGCATAATTCGAACGGGGGGATGGAGCATGAACACTGAAGCTTTCTTT.

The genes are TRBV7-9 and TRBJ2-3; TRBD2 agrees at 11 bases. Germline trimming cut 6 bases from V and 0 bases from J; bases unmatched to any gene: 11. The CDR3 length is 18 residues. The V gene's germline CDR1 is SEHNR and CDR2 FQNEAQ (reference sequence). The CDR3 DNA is TGTGCCAGCAGTACAAGACTAGCGGGGTACGCTAGCACAGATACGCAGTATTTT. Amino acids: CASSTRLAGYASTDTQYF. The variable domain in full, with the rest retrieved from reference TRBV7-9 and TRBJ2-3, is DTGVSQNPRHKITKRGQNVTFRCDPISEHNRLYWYRQTLGQGPEFLTYFQNEAQLEKSRLLSDRFSAERPKGSFSTLEIQRTEQGDSAMYLCASSTRLAGYASTDTQYFGPGTRLTVL.

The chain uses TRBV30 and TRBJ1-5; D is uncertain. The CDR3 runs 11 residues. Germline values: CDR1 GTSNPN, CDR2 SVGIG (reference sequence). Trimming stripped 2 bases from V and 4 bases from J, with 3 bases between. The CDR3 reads CAWSLNQPQHF. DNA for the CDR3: TGTGCCTGGAGTCTGAATCAGCCCCAGCATTTT.

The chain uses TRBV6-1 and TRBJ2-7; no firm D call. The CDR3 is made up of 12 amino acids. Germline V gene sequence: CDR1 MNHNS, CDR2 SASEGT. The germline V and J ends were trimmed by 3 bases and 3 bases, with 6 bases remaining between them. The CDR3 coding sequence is TGTGCCAGCAGTGACCTAGGCTACGAGCAGTACGTC. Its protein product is CASSDLGYEQYV.

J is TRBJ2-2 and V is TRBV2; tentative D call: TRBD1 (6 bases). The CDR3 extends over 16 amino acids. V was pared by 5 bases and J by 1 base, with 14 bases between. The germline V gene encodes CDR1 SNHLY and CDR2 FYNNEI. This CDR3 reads CASSPRDRMNTGELFF. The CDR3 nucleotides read TGTGCCAGCAGTCCAAGAGACAGGATGAACACCGGGGAGCTGTTTTTT.

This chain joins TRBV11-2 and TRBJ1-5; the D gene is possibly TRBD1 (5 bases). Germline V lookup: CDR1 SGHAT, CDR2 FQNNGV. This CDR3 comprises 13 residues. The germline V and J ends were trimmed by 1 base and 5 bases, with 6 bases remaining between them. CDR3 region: CASSLAGHQPQHF. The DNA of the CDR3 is TGTGCCAGCAGCTTAGCAGGGCATCAGCCCCAGCATTTT.

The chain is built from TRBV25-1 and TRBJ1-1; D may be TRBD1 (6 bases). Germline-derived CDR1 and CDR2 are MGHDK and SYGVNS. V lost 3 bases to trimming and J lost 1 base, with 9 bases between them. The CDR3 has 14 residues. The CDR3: CASSDWGQNTEAFF. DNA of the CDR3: TGTGCCAGCAGTGATTGGGGGCAGAACACTGAAGCTTTCTTT.

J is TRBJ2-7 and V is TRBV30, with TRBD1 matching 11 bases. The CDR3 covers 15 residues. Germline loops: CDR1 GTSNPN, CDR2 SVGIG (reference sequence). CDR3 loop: CAGTGTGGFSYEQYF. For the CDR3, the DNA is TGTGCGGGAACCGGGACAGGGGGTTTCTCCTACGAGCAGTACTTC. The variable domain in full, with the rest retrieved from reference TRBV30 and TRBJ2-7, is SQTIHQWPATLVQPVGSPLSLECTVEGTSNPNLYWYRQAAGRGLQLLFYSVGIGQISSEVPQNLSASRPQDRQFILSSKKLLLSDSGFYLCAGTGTGGFSYEQYFGPGTRLTVT.

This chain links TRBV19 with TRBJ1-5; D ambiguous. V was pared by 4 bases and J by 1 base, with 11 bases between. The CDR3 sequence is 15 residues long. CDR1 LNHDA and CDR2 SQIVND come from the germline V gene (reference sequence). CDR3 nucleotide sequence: TGTGCCAGTAGTAATTGGTTAGTCAGCAATCAGCCCCAGCATTTT. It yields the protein CASSNWLVSNQPQHF.

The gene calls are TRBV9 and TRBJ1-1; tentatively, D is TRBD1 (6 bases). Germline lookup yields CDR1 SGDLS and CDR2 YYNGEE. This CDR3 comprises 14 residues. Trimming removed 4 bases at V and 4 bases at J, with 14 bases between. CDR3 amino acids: CASSPPQGLTEAFF. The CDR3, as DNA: TGTGCCAGCAGCCCCCCACAGGGCCTCACTGAAGCTTTCTTT.

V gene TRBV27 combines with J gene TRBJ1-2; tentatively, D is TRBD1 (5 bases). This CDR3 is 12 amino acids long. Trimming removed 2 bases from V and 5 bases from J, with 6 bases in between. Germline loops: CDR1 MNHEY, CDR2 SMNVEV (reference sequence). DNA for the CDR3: TGTGCCAGCAGTTTAGCAGGGTATGGCTACACCTTC. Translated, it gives CASSLAGYGYTF.

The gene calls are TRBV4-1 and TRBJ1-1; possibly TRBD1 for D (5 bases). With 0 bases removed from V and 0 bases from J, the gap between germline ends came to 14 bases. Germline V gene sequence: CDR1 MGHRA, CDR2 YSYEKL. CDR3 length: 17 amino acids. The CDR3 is CASSQDEQGWMNTEAFF. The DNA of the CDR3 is TGCGCCAGCAGCCAAGATGAGCAGGGCTGGATGAACACTGAAGCTTTCTTT.

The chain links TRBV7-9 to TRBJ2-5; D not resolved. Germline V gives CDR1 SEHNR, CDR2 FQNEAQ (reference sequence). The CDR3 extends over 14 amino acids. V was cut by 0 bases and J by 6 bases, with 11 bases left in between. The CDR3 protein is CASSLASAGQTQYF. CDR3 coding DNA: TGTGCCAGCAGCTTAGCGTCAGCTGGGCAGACCCAGTACTTC.

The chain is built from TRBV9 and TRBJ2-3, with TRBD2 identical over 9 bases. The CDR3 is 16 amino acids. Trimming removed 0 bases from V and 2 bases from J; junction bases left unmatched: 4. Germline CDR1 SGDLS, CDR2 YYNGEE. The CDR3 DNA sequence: TGTGCCAGCAGCGTAGTCGCGGGGGGGCACACAGATACGCAGTATTTT. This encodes CASSVVAGGHTDTQYF.

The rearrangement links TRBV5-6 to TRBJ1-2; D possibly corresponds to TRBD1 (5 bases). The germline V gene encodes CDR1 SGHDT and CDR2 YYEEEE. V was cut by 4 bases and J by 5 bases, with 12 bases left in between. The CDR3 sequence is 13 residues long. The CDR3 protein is CASSPGGKYGYTF. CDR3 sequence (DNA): TGTGCCAGCAGCCCCGGGGGAAAATATGGCTACACCTTC. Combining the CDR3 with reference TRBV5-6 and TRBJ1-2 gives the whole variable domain DAGVTQSPTHLIKTRGQQVTLRCSPKSGHDTVSWYQQALGQGPQFIFQYYEEEERQRGNFPDRFSGHQFPNYSSELNVNALLLGDSALYLCASSPGGKYGYTFGSGTRLTVV.

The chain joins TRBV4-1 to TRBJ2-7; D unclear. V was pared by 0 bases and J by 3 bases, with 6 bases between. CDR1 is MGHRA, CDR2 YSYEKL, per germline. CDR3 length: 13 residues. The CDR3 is CASSQDIGYEQYF. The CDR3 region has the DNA TGCGCCAGCAGCCAAGATATCGGCTACGAGCAGTACTTC.

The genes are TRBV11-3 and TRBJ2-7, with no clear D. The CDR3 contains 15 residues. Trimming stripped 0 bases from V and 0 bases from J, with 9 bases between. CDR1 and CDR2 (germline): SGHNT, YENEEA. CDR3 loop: CASSLDPISSYEQYF. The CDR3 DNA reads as TGTGCCAGCAGCTTAGATCCTATCTCCTCCTACGAGCAGTACTTC.

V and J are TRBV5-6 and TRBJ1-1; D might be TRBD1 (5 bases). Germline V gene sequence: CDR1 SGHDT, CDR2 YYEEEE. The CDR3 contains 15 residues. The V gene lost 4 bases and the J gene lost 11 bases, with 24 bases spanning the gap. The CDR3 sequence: CASSGYGDSTFWAFF. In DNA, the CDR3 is TGTGCCAGCAGCGGATACGGGGACTCCACCTTCTGGGCTTTCTTT.

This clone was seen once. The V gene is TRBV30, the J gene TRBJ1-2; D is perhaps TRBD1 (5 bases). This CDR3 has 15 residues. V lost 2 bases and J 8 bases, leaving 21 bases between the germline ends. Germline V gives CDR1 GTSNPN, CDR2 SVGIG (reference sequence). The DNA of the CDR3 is TGTGCCTGGAGTCCCCCTAGAATCCGCGGGGCGGGCTACACCTTC. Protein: CAWSPPRIRGAGYTF.

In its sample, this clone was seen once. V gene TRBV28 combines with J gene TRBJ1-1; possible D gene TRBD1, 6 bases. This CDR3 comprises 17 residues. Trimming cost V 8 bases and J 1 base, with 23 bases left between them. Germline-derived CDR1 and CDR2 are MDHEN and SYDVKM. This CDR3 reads CASRQGQGNFGNTEAFF. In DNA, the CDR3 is TGTGCCAGCCGTCAGGGGCAGGGTAATTTTGGGAACACTGAAGCTTTCTTT.

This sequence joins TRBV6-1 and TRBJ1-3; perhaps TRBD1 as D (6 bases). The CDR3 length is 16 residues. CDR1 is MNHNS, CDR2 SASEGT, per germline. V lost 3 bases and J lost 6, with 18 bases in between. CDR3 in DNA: TGTGCCAGCAGTGAGGTTATGTCGGGACAAACAAACACCATATATTTT. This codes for CASSEVMSGQTNTIYF.

The CDR3 spells CATSLQGARETQYF. CDR3 DNA sequence: TGTGCCACCAGCTTACAGGGGGCACGGGAGACCCAGTACTTC. This chain joins TRBV15 and TRBJ2-5, with 9 nucleotides matching TRBD1. Losses at the gene ends were 5 bases for V and 5 bases for J; bases not matched to a gene: 6. This CDR3 spans 14 amino acids. CDR1 is LNHNV and CDR2 is YYDKDF in the germline V gene (reference sequence). Filled out from reference TRBV15 and TRBJ2-5, the complete variable domain reads DAMVIQNPRYQVTQFGKPVTLSCSQTLNHNVMYWYQQKSSQAPKLLFHYYDKDFNNEADTPDNFQSRRPNTSFCFLDIRSPGLGDTAMYLCATSLQGARETQYFGPGTRLLVL.

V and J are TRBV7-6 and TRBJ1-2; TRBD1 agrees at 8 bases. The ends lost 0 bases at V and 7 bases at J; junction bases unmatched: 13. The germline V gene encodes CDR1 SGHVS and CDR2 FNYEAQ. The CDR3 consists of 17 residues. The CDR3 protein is CASSLALHGTGSGGYTF. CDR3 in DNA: TGTGCCAGCAGCTTAGCTTTGCATGGGACAGGATCGGGTGGCTACACCTTC. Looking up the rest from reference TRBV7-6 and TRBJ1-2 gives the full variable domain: GAGVSQSPRYKVTKRGQDVALRCDPISGHVSLYWYRQALGQGPEFLTYFNYEAQQDKSGLPNDRFSAERPEGSISTLTIQRTEQRDSAMYRCASSLALHGTGSGGYTFGSGTRLTVV.

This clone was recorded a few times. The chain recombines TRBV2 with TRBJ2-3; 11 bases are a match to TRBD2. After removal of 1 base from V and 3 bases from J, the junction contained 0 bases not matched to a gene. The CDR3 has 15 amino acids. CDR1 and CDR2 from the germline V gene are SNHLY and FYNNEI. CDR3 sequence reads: CASSEGLAGTDTQYF. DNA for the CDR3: TGTGCCAGCAGTGAAGGACTAGCGGGGACAGATACGCAGTATTTT.

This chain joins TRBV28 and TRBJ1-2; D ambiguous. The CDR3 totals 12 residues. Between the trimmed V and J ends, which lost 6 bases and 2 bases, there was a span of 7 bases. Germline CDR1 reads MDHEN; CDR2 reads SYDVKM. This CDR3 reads CASSPRNYGYTF. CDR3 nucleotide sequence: TGTGCCAGCAGCCCTAGGAACTATGGCTACACCTTC.

CDR3 protein: CASSLGSPRVIETQYF. The CDR3 coding sequence is TGTGCCAGCAGCTTGGGATCGCCCCGGGTAATAGAGACCCAGTACTTC. The rearrangement uses TRBV5-4 and TRBJ2-5; D unclear. Germline V CDR1 and CDR2: SGHNT, YYREEE (reference sequence). The CDR3 is 16 amino acids. With 0 bases removed from V and 4 bases from J, the gap between germline ends came to 16 bases.

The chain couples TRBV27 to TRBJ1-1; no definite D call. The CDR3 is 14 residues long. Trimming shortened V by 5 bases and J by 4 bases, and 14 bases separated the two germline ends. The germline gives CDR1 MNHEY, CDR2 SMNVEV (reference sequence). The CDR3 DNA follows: TGTGCCAGCAGTCCCAGACGTCCGGGCACTGAAGCTTTCTTT. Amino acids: CASSPRRPGTEAFF.

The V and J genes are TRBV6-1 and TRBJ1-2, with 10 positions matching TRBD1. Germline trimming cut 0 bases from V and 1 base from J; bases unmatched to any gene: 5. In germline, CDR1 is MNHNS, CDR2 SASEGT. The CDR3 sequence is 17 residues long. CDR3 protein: CASSEASTGGSNYGYTF. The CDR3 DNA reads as TGTGCCAGCAGTGAAGCGTCGACAGGGGGCAGTAACTATGGCTACACCTTC.